Following are 25 T cell receptor beta chains from one sample sequenced in a study of cytomegalovirus exposure and HLA in healthy donors. This PCR relied on a set of 60 Vbeta primers and 13 Jbeta primers. Method: immunoSEQ multiplex PCR; TCRdb's copy keeps in-frame clones and lacks some. The table records over 130,000 clones, about 79% of them present only once. The sample comprised PBMCs. The source is a male donor in good health and CMV-seronegative.

J is TRBJ1-1 and V is TRBV13; D may be TRBD1 (6 bases). The germline V gene has CDR1 PRHDT and CDR2 FYEKMQ (reference sequence). V was clipped by 1 base and J by 4 bases, with 13 bases between them. This CDR3 region has 15 residues. The CDR3 here is CASSLAGGPGTEAFF. As DNA, the CDR3 is TGTGCCAGCAGCTTAGCGGGGGGGCCGGGCACTGAAGCTTTCTTT. Using reference TRBV13 and TRBJ1-1 for the parts outside the CDR3, the full variable domain is AAGVIQSPRHLIKEKRETATLKCYPIPRHDTVYWYQQGPGQDPQFLISFYEKMQSDKGSIPDRFSAQQFSDYHSELNMSSLELGDSALYFCASSLAGGPGTEAFFGQGTRLTVV.

Regarding this clone: A much larger clonotype is one base distant, so this may be a read error. The rearrangement links TRBV6-1 to TRBJ2-3; 12 bases fit TRBD2. Per germline, CDR1 MNHNS and CDR2 SASEGT. The CDR3 consists of 15 residues. J was trimmed by 4 bases and V by 2 bases; bases with no gene match: 1. The CDR3 DNA is TGTGCCAGCAGTGAACTAGCGGGAGGGCCAGATACGCAGTATTTT. Protein product: CASSELAGGPDTQYF.

The rearrangement joins TRBV11-2 to TRBJ2-5, with no clear D. This CDR3 comprises 14 residues. The ends were cut back, 0 bases at V and 4 bases at J, with 9 bases in the middle. Germline CDR1 SGHAT, CDR2 FQNNGV. The CDR3 nucleotides are TGTGCCAGCAGCTTAGATCTTACAACAGAGACCCAGTACTTC. Protein sequence: CASSLDLTTETQYF. Drawing the rest from reference TRBV11-2 and TRBJ2-5, the complete variable domain is EAGVAQSPRYKIIEKRQSVAFWCNPISGHATLYWYQQILGQGPKLLIQFQNNGVVDDSQLPKDRFSAERLKGVDSTLKIQPAKLEDSAVYLCASSLDLTTETQYFGPGTRLLVL.

A remark on this clone: Because the CDR3 is missing its conserved closing phenylalanine or tryptophan, this is likely a read error. The chain uses TRBV6-5 and TRBJ2-7; 8 positions match TRBD2. CDR3 length: 14 residues. Trimming cost V 10 bases and J 2 bases; bases outside gene matches: 10. Germline CDR1 MNHEY, CDR2 SVGAGI. CDR3 in amino acids: CAIQRETGPYEQYL. CDR3 sequence (DNA): TGTGCCATTCAGCGGGAGACGGGCCCCTACGAGCAGTACCTC.

This clone was recorded only once. The J gene is TRBJ2-3, the V gene TRBV7-9; the match to TRBD1 covers 8 bases. The CDR3 spans 15 residues. The V segment lost 5 bases and the J segment 1 base; nucleotides outside the gene matches: 5. The germline V gene encodes CDR1 SEHNR and CDR2 FQNEAQ (reference sequence). The CDR3 DNA is TGTGCCAGCAGCATTGGACAGGGAGGCACAGATACGCAGTATTTT. This translates into CASSIGQGGTDTQYF.

The chain has TRBV7-6 and TRBJ1-1; D not resolved. CDR3 size: 14 residues. Trimming took 4 bases from V and 0 from J, leaving 9 bases between them. Germline V CDR1 and CDR2: SGHVS, FNYEAQ. The CDR3 region has the DNA TGTGCCAGCAGCTCACAGATAATGAACACTGAAGCTTTCTTT. Translation gives CASSSQIMNTEAFF.

This clone was counted a few times. The sample carries other DNA sequences with the same CDR3. The genes are TRBV6-5 and TRBJ2-7; 10 bases map to TRBD1. With V trimmed by 6 bases and J by 4 bases, 6 bases remained unmatched. The CDR3 covers 14 residues. CDR1 is MNHEY and CDR2 is SVGAGI in the germline V gene. The CDR3 DNA reads as TGTGCCAGCAGCCTGGGACAGGGGAGGTACGAGCAGTACTTC. It specifies CASSLGQGRYEQYF.

Only a few counts were recorded for this clone. CDR3 sequence: CASSRMPRDRGLNEQFF. The CDR3 DNA is TGCGCCAGCAGCCGCATGCCTCGGGACAGGGGATTAAATGAGCAGTTCTTC. The chain is built from TRBV4-1 and TRBJ2-1, with 10 positions matching TRBD1. This CDR3 has 17 residues. V dropped 4 bases and J dropped 7; count of bases not matched to a gene: 13. Germline-derived CDR1 and CDR2 are MGHRA and YSYEKL.

The rearrangement links TRBV25-1 to TRBJ2-7, with D uncertain. Trimming cost V 3 bases and J 2 bases, with 5 bases left between them. The CDR3 is 12 residues long. CDR1 MGHDK and CDR2 SYGVNS come from the germline V gene. DNA of the CDR3: TGTGCCAGCAGTGAGTACACCTACGAGCAGTACTTC. Translated, it gives CASSEYTYEQYF.

The V and J genes are TRBV7-3 and TRBJ2-1; 9 nucleotides match TRBD1. Per the germline V gene, CDR1 is SGHTA and CDR2 is FQGTGA. CDR3 length equals 14 residues. The J segment lost 8 bases and the V segment lost 5 bases, leaving 7 bases of the junction unmatched. The CDR3 DNA reads TGTGCCAGCAGCAGTACACAGGGGGCGTATGAGCAGTTCTTC. As protein: CASSSTQGAYEQFF. The full variable domain, in which reference TRBV7-3 and TRBJ2-1 provide the parts outside the CDR3, is GAGVSQTPSNKVTEKGKYVELRCDPISGHTALYWYRQSLGQGPEFLIYFQGTGAADDSGLPNDRFFAVRPEGSVSTLKIQRTERGDSAVYLCASSSTQGAYEQFFGPGTRLTVL.

The chain has TRBV5-1 and TRBJ1-6, with 7 bases matching TRBD1. The length of the CDR3 is 15 residues. CDR1 and CDR2 (germline): SGHRS, YFSETQ. J lost 7 bases, V lost 5 bases, and 9 bases had no gene match. The CDR3 spells CASSQRQGGNSPLHF. The CDR3, as DNA: TGCGCCAGCAGTCAGAGACAGGGAGGCAATTCACCCCTCCACTTT. The full variable domain, completed using reference TRBV5-1 and TRBJ1-6, is KAGVTQTPRYLIKTRGQQVTLSCSPISGHRSVSWYQQTPGQGLQFLFEYFSETQRNKGNFPGRFSGRQFSNSRSEMNVSTLELGDSALYLCASSQRQGGNSPLHFGNGTRLTVT.

The V call is TRBV28, the J call TRBJ1-1; no clear D gene. CDR3 length: 11 residues. Germline V gene data show CDR1 as MDHEN and CDR2 as SYDVKM. The CDR3 loop reads CVSGGVVEAFF. CDR3 nucleotide sequence: TGTGTCTCGGGCGGGGTTGTTGAAGCTTTCTTT. Complete variable domain (other parts from reference TRBV28 and TRBJ1-1): DVKVTQSSRYLVKRTGEKVFLECVQDMDHENMFWYRQDPGLGLRLIYFSYDVKMKEKGDIPEGYSVSREKKERFSLILESASTNQTSMYLCVSGGVVEAFFGQGTRLTVV.

This rearrangement joins TRBV4-2 to TRBJ2-2, with TRBD2 matching over 9 bases. After removal of 4 bases from V and 1 base from J, the junction contained 1 base not matched to a gene. Per the germline V gene, CDR1 is LGHNA and CDR2 is YNFKEQ. The CDR3 runs 15 residues. CDR3 sequence reads: CASSPTSGNTGELFF. Written as DNA, the CDR3 is TGTGCCAGCAGCCCGACTAGCGGGAACACCGGGGAGCTGTTTTTT.

V usage is TRBV5-1 and J usage is TRBJ1-2, with TRBD1 matching 9 bases. V lost 5 bases to trimming and J lost 3 bases; unmatched junction nucleotides: 5. The CDR3 extends over 14 amino acids. Per the germline V gene, CDR1 is SGHRS and CDR2 is YFSETQ. Here the CDR3 reads CASSLQGADYGYTF. CDR3 nucleotides: TGCGCCAGCAGTTTACAGGGGGCAGACTATGGCTACACCTTC.

V usage is TRBV29-1 and J usage is TRBJ2-7; D ambiguous. Germline V CDR1 and CDR2: SQVTM, ANQGSEA. The CDR3 has 13 residues. Trimming took off 4 bases at V and 6 bases at J, with 16 bases between the two ends. CDR3 protein: CSVGDRYLREQYF. The CDR3 DNA reads as TGCAGCGTTGGCGATCGATACCTACGCGAGCAGTACTTC.

This clone was counted a few times. In nucleotides, the CDR3 is TGTGCCTTTCAGAGGGCTGCCGGGGGAAACACCATATATTTT. It is translated as CAFQRAAGGNTIYF. The chain combines TRBV30 with TRBJ1-3; D is uncertain. Trimming removed 7 bases at V and 4 bases at J, with 17 bases between. The CDR3 consists of 14 residues. Germline-derived CDR1 and CDR2 are GTSNPN and SVGIG (reference sequence).

This chain uses TRBV7-3 with TRBJ2-2; D may be TRBD2 (5 bases). V was clipped by 2 bases and J by 1 base, with 8 bases between them. The germline V gene encodes CDR1 SGHTA and CDR2 FQGTGA. This CDR3 is built from 15 residues. CDR3: CASSLFGVNTGELFF. The DNA of the CDR3 is TGTGCCAGCAGCTTATTCGGGGTGAACACCGGGGAGCTGTTTTTT.

This clone showed up just a few times. The J gene is TRBJ2-1, the V gene TRBV4-3; tentative D call: TRBD2 (6 bases). Germline CDR1 and CDR2: LGHNA and YSLEER. V was cut by 3 bases and J by 5 bases, with 17 bases left in between. The CDR3 length is 16 residues. CDR3 coding DNA: TGCGCCAGCAGCCACGAGCCGGCTAGCGAGAACAATGAGCAGTTCTTC. The encoded protein is CASSHEPASENNEQFF.

This clone was seen a few times. The J gene is TRBJ1-6, the V gene TRBV28; no clear D gene. The V and J ends lost 3 bases and 14 bases respectively, with 17 bases between them. This CDR3 comprises 14 residues. In germline, CDR1 is MDHEN, CDR2 SYDVKM. The CDR3 reads CASSFPGFGLALHF. In nucleotides, the CDR3 is TGTGCCAGCAGTTTCCCCGGGTTTGGATTGGCCCTCCACTTT. Drawing the rest from reference TRBV28 and TRBJ1-6, the complete variable domain is DVKVTQSSRYLVKRTGEKVFLECVQDMDHENMFWYRQDPGLGLRLIYFSYDVKMKEKGDIPEGYSVSREKKERFSLILESASTNQTSMYLCASSFPGFGLALHFGNGTRLTVT.

The V gene is TRBV27, the J gene TRBJ1-5; 7 nucleotides agree with TRBD1. The CDR3 sequence is 14 residues long. With V trimmed by 5 bases and J by 4 bases, 5 bases remained unmatched. In germline, CDR1 is MNHEY, CDR2 SMNVEV (reference sequence). The CDR3 region has the DNA TGTGCCAGCAGTATCTACAGGGGAAATCAGCCCCAGCATTTT. The encoded protein is CASSIYRGNQPQHF.

This clone has only a few counts. The rearrangement joins TRBV5-1 to TRBJ2-7, with TRBD2 matching over 9 bases. CDR1 and CDR2 (germline): SGHRS, YFSETQ. This CDR3 comprises 13 residues. V dropped 2 bases and J dropped 3; count of bases not matched to a gene: 0. Here the CDR3 reads CASSFSGSYEQYF. The CDR3 DNA follows: TGCGCCAGCAGCTTTAGCGGGAGCTACGAGCAGTACTTC.

Only one count was recorded for this clone. V usage is TRBV11-2 and J usage is TRBJ2-3; 10 bases map to TRBD1. The V segment lost 5 bases and the J segment 4 bases; nucleotides outside the gene matches: 6. This CDR3 has 15 amino acids. Germline V gives CDR1 SGHAT, CDR2 FQNNGV. This CDR3 is CASSHGTGDPDTQYF. CDR3 nucleotides: TGTGCCAGCAGCCATGGGACAGGGGACCCAGATACGCAGTATTTT.

Note on this clone: Other DNA sequences of this sample code for an identical CDR3. The CDR3 loop reads CASSIGRTYEQYF. CDR3 sequence (DNA): TGTGCCAGTAGTATTGGCAGGACCTACGAGCAGTACTTC. This rearrangement joins TRBV19 to TRBJ2-7; D gene unclear. The CDR3 has 13 amino acids. V lost 3 bases to trimming and J lost 2 bases, with 8 bases between them. Germline lookup yields CDR1 LNHDA and CDR2 SQIVND (reference sequence).

This clone was seen a single time. The chain joins TRBV5-1 to TRBJ2-2; the match to TRBD1 covers 8 bases. Germline V gives CDR1 SGHRS, CDR2 YFSETQ. There are 15 residues in the CDR3. V dropped 3 bases and J dropped 6; count of bases not matched to a gene: 7. This CDR3 reads CASSSGQGLAGELFF. Here the CDR3 DNA reads TGCGCCAGCAGCTCCGGACAGGGCCTGGCCGGGGAGCTGTTTTTT.

This clone turned up a few times. The chain carries TRBV18 and TRBJ2-2; 8 bases are a match to TRBD2. This CDR3 is 17 amino acids long. V gave up 3 bases and J gave up 4 bases; unmatched junction bases: 10. Looked up from germline, CDR1 is KGHSH and CDR2 is LQKENI. This chain's CDR3 is CASSPFGGAAVTGELFF. The DNA for the CDR3 is TGTGCCAGCTCACCCTTCGGGGGGGCAGCGGTCACCGGGGAGCTGTTTTTT.